The rows below give T cell receptor beta chains drawn from one sample of a study of breast tumors, draining lymph nodes, adjacent tissues. TCRdb used MiXCR to reprocess the multiplex PCR reads, holding one entry per CDR3 protein. Of roughly 110,000 distinct CDR3 sequences detected, roughly 29% appear once; the ten largest clones hold approximately 5.2%. Sequencing input: axillary lymph node tissue. These receptor sequences come from a female donor with breast cancer. Some clones in this sample may be carry-over from other donors' samples. The CDR3 runs from the conserved cysteine through the conserved F or W. Each record gives: V gene, clone size, J gene, D gene, CDR3 protein, CDR3 DNA. D genes are given only for firm matches. Size tells how often a clone was seen (once, few, many) or the class of an expanded clone, and some rows leave it out.

V: TRBV29-1; size: once; J: TRBJ1-2; D: -; CDR3: CSVEDLGPYGYTF; DNA: TGCAGCGTTGAAGATTTGGGACCCTATGGCTACACCTTC
V: TRBV19; size: -; J: TRBJ2-3; D: -; CDR3: CASSPQGRASTDTQYF; DNA: TGTGCCAGTAGTCCCCAGGGCAGGGCGAGCACAGATACGCAGTATTTT
V: TRBV4-1; size: many; J: TRBJ1-6; D: TRBD1; CDR3: CASSQVLQGNSPLHF; DNA: TGCGCCAGCAGCCAAGTTCTACAGGGGAATTCACCCCTCCACTTT
V: TRBV6-5; size: many; J: TRBJ2-2; D: TRBD1; CDR3: CASTKGARNGELFF; DNA: TGTGCCAGCACCAAGGGGGCGCGTAACGGGGAGCTGTTTTTT
V: TRBV7-3; size: -; J: TRBJ1-1; D: TRBD1; CDR3: CASSPTGDNTEAFF; DNA: TGTGCCAGCAGCCCCACAGGGGACAACACTGAAGCTTTCTTT
V: TRBV20-1; size: many; J: TRBJ1-5; D: TRBD1; CDR3: CSARVGQTNQPQHF; DNA: TGCAGTGCTAGGGTGGGACAGACAAATCAGCCCCAGCATTTT
V: TRBV2; size: many; J: TRBJ2-1; D: -; CDR3: CASSEGGGEQFF; DNA: TGTGCCAGCAGTGAAGGAGGGGGGGAGCAGTTCTTC
V: TRBV7-9; size: -; J: TRBJ2-1; D: TRBD2; CDR3: CASSLLAGGHNEQLF; DNA: TGCGCCAGTAGCTTACTAGCGGGAGGCCACAATGAGCAGCTCTTC
V: TRBV5-4; size: -; J: TRBJ1-1; D: -; CDR3: CASSWKGGNTEAFF; DNA: TGTGCCAGCAGCTGGAAAGGGGGTAACACTGAAGCTTTCTTT
V: TRBV7-9; size: -; J: TRBJ2-2; D: -; CDR3: CASSLDSAGELFF; DNA: TGTGCCAGCAGCCTTGACAGCGCCGGGGAGCTGTTTTTT
V: TRBV19; size: many; J: TRBJ2-5; D: -; CDR3: CASSNFLDQETQYF; DNA: TGTGCCAGTAGTAACTTCCTAGACCAAGAGACCCAGTACTTC
V: TRBV5-8; size: many; J: TRBJ2-3; D: -; CDR3: CASSLLIADTQYF; DNA: TGTGCCAGCAGCTTGTTGATTGCAGATACGCAGTATTTT
V: TRBV5-8; size: -; J: TRBJ2-1; D: TRBD2; CDR3: CASSWTGAFSGGALNEQFF; DNA: TGTGCCAGCAGCTGGACAGGGGCATTTAGCGGGGGGGCTCTCAATGAGCAGTTCTTC
V: TRBV12-3/TRBV12-4; size: many; J: TRBJ2-7; D: TRBD2; CDR3: CASSLATSGGHEQYF; DNA: TGTGCCAGCAGTTTAGCGACTAGCGGGGGGCACGAGCAGTACTTC
V: TRBV12-3/TRBV12-4; size: -; J: TRBJ2-3; D: -; CDR3: CASSPHPSWVLSTDTQYF; DNA: TGTGCCAGCAGTCCCCACCCCTCCTGGGTGTTGAGCACGGATACGCAGTATTTT
V: TRBV24-1; size: many; J: TRBJ1-4; D: -; CDR3: CATSPASYNEKLFF; DNA: TGTGCCACCAGCCCCGCGTCTTATAATGAAAAACTGTTTTTT
V: TRBV4-3; size: many; J: TRBJ2-7; D: TRBD1; CDR3: CASSPGTGAREQYF; DNA: TGCGCCAGCAGCCCCGGGACAGGGGCTCGGGAGCAGTACTTC
V: TRBV4-1; size: many; J: TRBJ2-1; D: -; CDR3: CASSRKDTYNEQFF; DNA: TGCGCCAGCAGCCGAAAAGACACCTACAATGAGCAGTTCTTC
V: TRBV12-3/TRBV12-4; size: many; J: TRBJ2-7; D: TRBD2; CDR3: CASSFGTTYEQYF; DNA: TGTGCCAGCAGTTTCGGGACTACCTACGAGCAGTACTTC
V: TRBV10-3; size: many; J: TRBJ2-1; D: TRBD2; CDR3: CAISPRNSGSINEQFF; DNA: TGTGCCATCAGTCCAAGAAACAGCGGGAGTATCAATGAGCAGTTCTTC
V: TRBV12-3/TRBV12-4; size: many; J: TRBJ1-2; D: -; CDR3: CASSLAAQNYGYTF; DNA: TGTGCCAGCAGCTTAGCAGCCCAGAACTATGGCTACACCTTC
V: TRBV7-8; size: many; J: TRBJ2-3; D: TRBD2; CDR3: CASSLSSGGTDTQYF; DNA: TGTGCCAGCAGCCTCTCTAGCGGGGGGACTGATACGCAGTATTTT
V: TRBV5-1; size: many; J: TRBJ1-3; D: TRBD1; CDR3: CASSLAVRGNSGNTIYF; DNA: TGCGCCAGCAGCTTGGCTGTCAGGGGGAACTCTGGAAACACCATATATTTT
V: TRBV20-1; size: -; J: TRBJ2-3; D: -; CDR3: CSARFPTDTQYF; DNA: TGCAGTGCTAGATTCCCCACAGATACGCAGTATTTT
V: TRBV5-4; size: many; J: TRBJ2-5; D: -; CDR3: CASSLIPGETQYF; DNA: TGTGCCAGCAGCTTGATCCCCGGAGAGACCCAGTACTTC
V: TRBV3-1; size: many; J: TRBJ1-6; D: TRBD1; CDR3: CASSDRGRNSPLHF; DNA: TGTGCCAGCAGCGACAGGGGACGGAATTCACCCCTCCACTTT
V: TRBV27; size: many; J: TRBJ2-1; D: -; CDR3: CASAGDNSYNEQFF; DNA: TGTGCCAGCGCCGGGGACAACTCCTACAATGAGCAGTTCTTC
V: TRBV25-1; size: many; J: TRBJ1-2; D: -; CDR3: CASSESGQGYGYTF; DNA: TGTGCCAGCAGTGAAAGCGGGCAAGGGTATGGCTACACCTTC
V: TRBV5-4; size: many; J: TRBJ1-3; D: -; CDR3: CASSLDPGTGNTIYF; DNA: TGTGCCAGCAGCTTGGATCCGGGGACTGGAAACACCATATATTTT
V: TRBV6-1; size: many; J: TRBJ2-1; D: TRBD1; CDR3: CARLWDRASGFSSYNEQFF; DNA: TGTGCCAGGTTATGGGACAGGGCTAGCGGATTTAGCTCCTACAATGAGCAGTTCTTC
V: TRBV5-4; size: many; J: TRBJ2-5; D: TRBD1; CDR3: CASSRNGQDETQYF; DNA: TGTGCCAGCAGCCGTAACGGACAGGATGAGACCCAGTACTTC
V: TRBV4-3; size: many; J: TRBJ2-1; D: -; CDR3: CASSQGEGGRNNEQFF; DNA: TGCGCCAGCAGCCAAGGAGAAGGGGGTCGAAACAATGAGCAGTTCTTC
V: TRBV20-1; size: many; J: TRBJ2-1; D: -; CDR3: CSARAHTGKLYNEQFF; DNA: TGCAGTGCTAGAGCCCATACAGGGAAACTTTACAATGAGCAGTTCTTC
V: TRBV5-1; size: few; J: TRBJ1-1; D: -; CDR3: CASSLDIVGVIHNTEAFF; DNA: TGCGCCAGCAGCTTGGATATCGTGGGCGTTATTCATAACACTGAAGCTTTCTTT
V: TRBV20-1; size: many; J: TRBJ1-2; D: -; CDR3: CSARQDRPLYGYTF; DNA: TGCAGTGCTAGGCAAGACAGGCCGCTCTATGGCTACACCTTC
V: TRBV6-2/TRBV6-3; size: -; J: TRBJ1-6; D: TRBD1; CDR3: CASSYGGTGGLNSPLHF; DNA: TGTGCCAGCAGTTACGGCGGGACAGGGGGACTAAATTCACCCCTCCACTTT
V: TRBV2; size: -; J: TRBJ1-4; D: -; CDR3: CASTPGFVREKLFF; DNA: TGTGCCAGCACCCCAGGGTTCGTACGGGAAAAACTGTTTTTT
V: TRBV12-3/TRBV12-4; size: many; J: TRBJ1-2; D: -; CDR3: CASSLISNYGYTF; DNA: TGTGCCAGCAGTTTAATTTCTAACTATGGCTACACCTTC
V: TRBV19; size: many; J: TRBJ2-1; D: TRBD2; CDR3: CASRGGGSYNEQFF; DNA: TGTGCCAGCCGGGGGGGCGGCTCCTACAATGAGCAGTTCTTC
V: TRBV4-3; size: once; J: TRBJ1-6; D: TRBD1; CDR3: CASSQGTGSNPPLHF; DNA: TGCGCCAGCAGCCAAGGGACAGGTAGTAATCCACCCCTCCACTTT
V: TRBV6-5; size: many; J: TRBJ1-6; D: -; CDR3: CASSHSLGYSPLHF; DNA: TGTGCCAGCAGTCACTCTCTGGGGTATTCACCCCTCCACTTT
V: TRBV28; size: many; J: TRBJ2-7; D: TRBD1; CDR3: CASSQPGQGDYEQYF; DNA: TGTGCCAGCAGTCAGCCGGGACAGGGGGATTACGAGCAGTACTTC
V: TRBV19; size: -; J: TRBJ2-3; D: TRBD2; CDR3: CASSIDPGAGGTDTQYF; DNA: TGTGCCAGTAGTATAGACCCAGGAGCGGGGGGCACAGATACGCAGTATTTT
V: TRBV20-1; size: many; J: TRBJ1-4; D: -; CDR3: CSARVEVWAGMGEKLFF; DNA: TGCAGTGCTAGAGTGGAAGTTTGGGCAGGGATGGGCGAAAAACTGTTTTTT
V: TRBV19; size: many; J: TRBJ2-1; D: TRBD2; CDR3: CASSIDLAGGVSYNEQFF; DNA: TGTGCCAGTAGTATAGATCTGGCGGGGGGGGTTTCCTACAATGAGCAGTTCTTC
V: TRBV6-4; size: many; J: TRBJ1-5; D: -; CDR3: CANPSGQIQGLGNQPQHF; DNA: TGTGCCAACCCCTCGGGCCAGATACAGGGTTTGGGCAATCAGCCCCAGCATTTT
V: TRBV4-2; size: -; J: TRBJ2-7; D: -; CDR3: CASGPNREYLYF; DNA: TGTGCCAGCGGCCCTAACCGGGAATATCTCTACTTC
V: TRBV5-1; size: many; J: TRBJ1-2; D: -; CDR3: CASSSQGPLYGYTF; DNA: TGCGCCAGCAGCTCGCAGGGTCCCCTCTATGGCTACACCTTC
V: TRBV6-2/TRBV6-3; size: -; J: TRBJ2-1; D: -; CDR3: CASTLPGHNNEQFF; DNA: TGTGCCAGCACCTTACCGGGCCACAACAATGAGCAGTTCTTC
V: TRBV12-5; size: -; J: TRBJ2-6; D: TRBD1; CDR3: CASGLLNGTGGNVLTF; DNA: TGTGCTAGTGGTTTGTTGAACGGGACAGGGGGCAACGTCCTGACTTTC
V: TRBV18; size: many; J: TRBJ1-2; D: TRBD1; CDR3: CASSPGTANYGYTF; DNA: TGTGCCAGCTCACCCGGGACAGCGAACTATGGCTACACCTTC
V: TRBV5-8; size: -; J: TRBJ1-2; D: -; CDR3: CASSLRSLGYGYTF; DNA: TGTGCCAGCAGTTTGAGATCGCTTGGCTATGGCTACACCTTC
V: TRBV6-6; size: -; J: TRBJ2-6; D: TRBD1; CDR3: CASYDGTGSSGANVLTF; DNA: TGTGCCAGCTACGACGGGACAGGATCCTCTGGGGCCAACGTCCTGACTTTC
V: TRBV4-1; size: -; J: TRBJ2-5; D: TRBD1; CDR3: CASSQAWPTGTGQETQYF; DNA: TGCGCCAGCAGCCAAGCGTGGCCCACCGGGACAGGACAAGAGACCCAGTACTTC
V: TRBV6-4; size: many; J: TRBJ2-5; D: TRBD2; CDR3: CASSPPLGLAGGPSKETQYF; DNA: TGTGCCAGCAGTCCCCCACTGGGACTAGCGGGAGGGCCTTCCAAAGAGACCCAGTACTTC
V: TRBV20-1; size: many; J: TRBJ1-2; D: -; CDR3: CSVSADYGYTF; DNA: TGCAGTGTCTCGGCGGACTATGGCTACACCTTC
V: TRBV25-1; size: -; J: TRBJ1-2; D: TRBD1; CDR3: CASNLADRGHGYTF; DNA: TGTGCCAGCAACTTGGCCGACAGGGGACATGGCTACACCTTC